The 3 T cell receptor beta chains below all came from one sample that was sequenced in a study of shared clonotypes between healthy human individuals. Clones were sequenced by immunoSEQ multiplex PCR, and TCRdb holds only the in-frame ones, with some missing. The sample carries some 1,900,000 clones, approximately 95% recorded once. The naive CD8 population came from CD45RO-negative cells selected for CCR7, without terminally differentiated effector memory CD45RA+ cells. The source material was naive CD8+ T cells sorted from blood. Receptors were obtained from a man between 18 and 29 years old in good health.

The rearrangement joins TRBV11-2 to TRBJ2-1; no definite D call. The germline V and J ends were trimmed by 5 bases and 1 base, with 9 bases remaining between them. Per germline, CDR1 SGHAT and CDR2 FQNNGV. The CDR3 has 14 residues. Here the CDR3 reads CASSLPWSYNEQFF. CDR3 nucleotide sequence: TGTGCCAGCAGCCTTCCCTGGTCCTACAATGAGCAGTTCTTC.

The chain employs TRBV7-9 and TRBJ2-5, with D maybe TRBD1 (6 bases). The CDR3 is made up of 15 amino acids. Deletions cut 2 bases from V and 3 bases from J, with 13 bases between. CDR1 and CDR2 from the germline V gene are SEHNR and FQNEAQ (reference sequence). The CDR3 loop reads CASSLSDAGEETQYF. Here the CDR3 DNA reads TGTGCCAGCAGCTTATCCGATGCAGGGGAAGAGACCCAGTACTTC.

This chain links TRBV18 with TRBJ2-5; the match to TRBD2 covers 13 bases. The germline CDR1 and CDR2 sequences are KGHSH and LQKENI. The CDR3 length is 16 residues. V lost 5 bases and J lost 3; bases outside the gene matches: 6. CDR3 sequence: CASSSRTSGGEETQYF. In nucleotides, the CDR3 is TGTGCCAGCTCATCCCGGACTAGCGGGGGCGAAGAGACCCAGTACTTC. Full variable domain (missing parts from reference TRBV18 and TRBJ2-5): NAGVMQNPRHLVRRRGQEARLRCSPMKGHSHVYWYRQLPEEGLKFMVYLQKENIIDESGMPKERFSAEFPKEGPSILRIQQVVRGDSAAYFCASSSRTSGGEETQYFGPGTRLLVL.